This is a list of T cell receptor beta chains from one sample in a study of blood T cell repertoires in COVID-19. Profiling relied on immunoSEQ multiplex PCR, and the TCRdb table lists in-frame clones only, not all of them. The sample carries some 50,000 clones, about nine tenths recorded once. Sequenced sample: peripheral blood. The receptors shown here come from a man aged 35 to 55 with acute or convalescent COVID-19. The CDR3 runs from the conserved cysteine through the conserved F or W. A D gene is named only where the DNA matches it firmly. The listing skips clone size in some rows; elsewhere it reads once, few, many or a size class.

D	V	J	size	CDR3	DNA
.	TRBV30	TRBJ1-3	.	CAWTGLSGNTIYF	TGTGCCTGGACAGGTCTCTCTGGAAACACCATATATTTT
TRBD2	TRBV11-2	TRBJ2-7	.	CASSLGLAGVYEQYF	TGTGCCAGCAGCTTAGGACTAGCGGGAGTCTACGAGCAGTACTTC
TRBD2	TRBV24-1	TRBJ2-1	.	CATSALRLAKNEQFF	TGTGCCACCAGTGCCCTAAGACTAGCGAAAAATGAGCAGTTCTTC
TRBD1	TRBV2	TRBJ1-3	.	CASSTQGTGGNTIYF	TGTGCCAGCAGTACACAGGGGACTGGTGGAAACACCATATATTTT
.	TRBV5-4	TRBJ1-1	.	CASSSGQPNTEAFF	TGTGCCAGCAGCTCGGGACAACCGAACACTGAAGCTTTCTTT
.	TRBV5-1	TRBJ1-1	.	CASRTSTVNTEAFF	TGCGCCAGCCGTACCTCGACAGTGAACACTGAAGCTTTCTTT
.	TRBV12-2	TRBJ1-5	.	CASRLDAGYWGQPQHF	TGTGCAAGTCGCTTAGATGCAGGGTATTGGGGTCAGCCCCAGCATTTT
.	TRBV9	TRBJ1-5	.	CASSLGGEDRPQHF	TGTGCCAGCAGCCTCGGGGGAGAGGATCGGCCCCAGCATTTT
.	TRBV19	TRBJ1-1	.	CASSIDHTRYEAFF	TGTGCCAGTAGTATAGACCATACCCGCTATGAAGCTTTCTTT
.	TRBV5-1	TRBJ1-1	.	CASSLSGVAGTPEAFF	TGCGCCAGCAGCTTGTCCGGGGTAGCAGGCACCCCTGAAGCTTTCTTT
.	TRBV6-6	TRBJ2-3	.	CASSLDTDTQYF	TGTGCCAGCAGCCTAGACACAGATACGCAGTATTTT
.	TRBV7-9	TRBJ2-5	.	CASSPDREAETQYF	TGTGCCAGCAGCCCCGACCGAGAGGCGGAGACCCAGTACTTC
.	TRBV2	TRBJ1-5	many	CASSDYVDQPQHF	TGTGCCAGCAGTGACTATGTAGATCAGCCCCAGCATTTT
TRBD1	TRBV18	TRBJ1-3	.	CASSPTADRVGNTIYF	TGTGCCAGCTCACCAACGGCGGACAGGGTTGGAAACACCATATATTTT
TRBD2	TRBV29-1	TRBJ2-7	.	CSVERTSGSIDEQYF	TGCAGCGTTGAAAGGACTAGCGGGAGTATCGACGAGCAGTACTTC
TRBD2	TRBV11-2	TRBJ2-7	.	CASSLDTRSSGSYEQYF	TGTGCCAGCAGCTTAGATACGAGGTCTAGCGGGAGCTACGAGCAGTACTTC
TRBD1	TRBV15	TRBJ1-2	.	CATSRGGTGNPGYTF	TGTGCCACCAGCAGAGGAGGGACAGGGAACCCTGGCTACACCTTC
.	TRBV6-5	TRBJ1-1	.	CASSREPSFGAEAFF	TGTGCCAGCAGTAGGGAGCCCTCCTTTGGAGCTGAAGCTTTCTTT